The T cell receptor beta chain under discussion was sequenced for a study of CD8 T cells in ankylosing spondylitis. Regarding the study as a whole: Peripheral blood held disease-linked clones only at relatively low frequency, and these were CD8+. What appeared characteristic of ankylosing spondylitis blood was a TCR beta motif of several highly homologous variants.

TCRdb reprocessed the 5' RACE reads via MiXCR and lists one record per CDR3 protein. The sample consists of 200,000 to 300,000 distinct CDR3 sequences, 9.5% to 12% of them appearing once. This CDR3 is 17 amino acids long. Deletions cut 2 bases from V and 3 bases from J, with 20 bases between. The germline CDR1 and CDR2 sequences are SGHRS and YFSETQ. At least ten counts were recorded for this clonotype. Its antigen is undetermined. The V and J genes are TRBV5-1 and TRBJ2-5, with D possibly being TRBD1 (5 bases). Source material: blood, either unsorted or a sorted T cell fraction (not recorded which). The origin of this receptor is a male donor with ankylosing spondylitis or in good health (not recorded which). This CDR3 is CASSLGVLGPAKETQYF. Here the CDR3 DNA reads TGCGCCAGCAGCTTAGGGGTTCTAGGGCCTGCTAAAGAGACCCAGTACTTC.